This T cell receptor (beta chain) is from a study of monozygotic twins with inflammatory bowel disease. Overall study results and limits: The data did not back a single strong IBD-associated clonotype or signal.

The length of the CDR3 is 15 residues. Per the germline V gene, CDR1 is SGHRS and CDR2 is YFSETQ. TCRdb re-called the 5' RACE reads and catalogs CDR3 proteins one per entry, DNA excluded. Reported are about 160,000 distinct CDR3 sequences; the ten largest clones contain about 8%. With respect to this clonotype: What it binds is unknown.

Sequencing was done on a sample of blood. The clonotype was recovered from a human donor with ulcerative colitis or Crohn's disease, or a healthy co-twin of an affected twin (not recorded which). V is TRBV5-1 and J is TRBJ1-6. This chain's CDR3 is CASSLAQNQLSPLHF.